The TCR beta chain described here comes from a study of cytomegalovirus exposure and HLA in healthy donors. Study-level information: A preliminary data release comprised approximately 85 million unique TCRs obtained from HLA-typed donors. Within the Caucasian-associated ancestry cluster were 65% to 85% of the approximately 370 genotyped donors.

With respect to this clone: Its matching antigen is unknown.

CDR3 length: 15 residues. The ends lost 5 bases at V and 4 bases at J; junction bases unmatched: 7. Per germline, CDR1 LGHNA and CDR2 YNFKEQ. Study-level results: There were around 160 TCR beta chains listed as cytomegalovirus-associated.

In the PCR, 60 Vbeta and 13 Jbeta primers were used. Sequencing used immunoSEQ multiplex PCR; TCRdb keeps in-frame clones, though not all of them. The table lists around 120,000 clones, about 66% of them singletons. The sequenced sample was PBMCs. This chain uses TRBV4-2 with TRBJ1-2, with 10 bases fitting TRBD1. This receptor was identified in a man aged 30 to 39 in good health and CMV-seropositive. The CDR3 loop is CASSTTGGKIYGYTF. The CDR3 bases are TGTGCCAGCAGCACGACAGGGGGCAAAATCTATGGCTACACCTTC.